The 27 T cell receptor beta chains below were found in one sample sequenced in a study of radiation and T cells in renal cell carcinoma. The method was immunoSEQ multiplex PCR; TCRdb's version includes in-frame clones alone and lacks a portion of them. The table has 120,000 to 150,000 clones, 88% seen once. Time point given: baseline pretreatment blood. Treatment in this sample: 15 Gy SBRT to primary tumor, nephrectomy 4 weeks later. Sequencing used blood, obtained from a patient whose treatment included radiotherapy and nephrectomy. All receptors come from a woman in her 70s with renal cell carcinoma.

In nucleotides, the CDR3 is TGTGCCAGCAGCGTTAGCGGAGGGGAATACAATGAGCAGTTCTTC. Amino acid sequence: CASSVSGGEYNEQFF. The V gene is TRBV9, the J gene TRBJ2-1; the D gene is possibly TRBD2 (6 bases). The CDR3 totals 15 residues. Trimming took 2 bases from V and 4 from J, leaving 13 bases between them. CDR1 and CDR2 from the germline V gene are SGDLS and YYNGEE.

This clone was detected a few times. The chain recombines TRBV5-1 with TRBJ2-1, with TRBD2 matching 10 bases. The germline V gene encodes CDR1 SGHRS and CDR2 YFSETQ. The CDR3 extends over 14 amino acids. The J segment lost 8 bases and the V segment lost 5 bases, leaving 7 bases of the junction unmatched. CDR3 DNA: TGCGCCAGCAGGATAGCGGGGGGAGGTTATGAGCAGTTCTTC. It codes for CASRIAGGGYEQFF.

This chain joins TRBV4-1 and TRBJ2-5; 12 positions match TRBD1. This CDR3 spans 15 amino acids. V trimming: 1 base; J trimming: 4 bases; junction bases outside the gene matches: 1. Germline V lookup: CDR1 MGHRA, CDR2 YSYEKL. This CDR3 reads CASSQGDRGRETQYF. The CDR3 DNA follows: TGCGCCAGCAGCCAAGGGGACAGGGGGCGAGAGACCCAGTACTTC.

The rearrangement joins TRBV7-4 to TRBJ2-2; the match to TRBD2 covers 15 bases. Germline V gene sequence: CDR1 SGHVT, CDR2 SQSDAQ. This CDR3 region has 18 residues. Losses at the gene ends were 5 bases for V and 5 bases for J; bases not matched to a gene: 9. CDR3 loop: CASSLRTSGGARTGELFF. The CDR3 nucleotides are TGTGCCAGCAGCCTCCGGACTAGCGGGGGGGCTAGGACCGGGGAGCTGTTTTTT.

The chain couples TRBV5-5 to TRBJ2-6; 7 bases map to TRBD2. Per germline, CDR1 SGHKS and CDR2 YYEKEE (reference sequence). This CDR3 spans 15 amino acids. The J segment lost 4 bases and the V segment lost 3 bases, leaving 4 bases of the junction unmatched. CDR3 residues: CASSSAGVGANVLTF. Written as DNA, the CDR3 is TGTGCCAGCAGCTCGGCGGGGGTCGGGGCCAACGTCCTGACTTTC.

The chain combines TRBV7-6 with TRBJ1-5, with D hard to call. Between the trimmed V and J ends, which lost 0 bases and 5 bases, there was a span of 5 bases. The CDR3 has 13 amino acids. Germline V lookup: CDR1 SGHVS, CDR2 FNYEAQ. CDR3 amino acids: CASSLAGDQPQHF. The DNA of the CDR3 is TGTGCCAGCAGCTTAGCCGGCGATCAGCCCCAGCATTTT.

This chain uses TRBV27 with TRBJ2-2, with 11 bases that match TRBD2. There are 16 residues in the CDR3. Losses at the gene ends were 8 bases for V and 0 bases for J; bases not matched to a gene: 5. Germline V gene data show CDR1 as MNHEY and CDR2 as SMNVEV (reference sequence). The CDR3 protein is CASRKLAGANTGELFF. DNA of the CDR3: TGTGCCAGCCGCAAACTAGCGGGGGCGAACACCGGGGAGCTGTTTTTT.

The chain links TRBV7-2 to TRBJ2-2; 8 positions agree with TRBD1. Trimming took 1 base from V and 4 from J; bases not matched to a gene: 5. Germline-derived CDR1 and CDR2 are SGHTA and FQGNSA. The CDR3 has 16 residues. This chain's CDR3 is CASSLVGTGLTGELFF. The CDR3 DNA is TGTGCCAGCAGCTTAGTGGGGACAGGTCTCACCGGGGAGCTGTTTTTT.

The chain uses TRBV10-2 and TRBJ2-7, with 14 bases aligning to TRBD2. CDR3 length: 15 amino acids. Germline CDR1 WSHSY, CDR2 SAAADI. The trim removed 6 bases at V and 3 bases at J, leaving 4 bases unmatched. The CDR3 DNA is TGCGCCAGCAGGGGGACTAGCGGGGGCAACTACGAGCAGTACTTC. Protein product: CASRGTSGGNYEQYF.

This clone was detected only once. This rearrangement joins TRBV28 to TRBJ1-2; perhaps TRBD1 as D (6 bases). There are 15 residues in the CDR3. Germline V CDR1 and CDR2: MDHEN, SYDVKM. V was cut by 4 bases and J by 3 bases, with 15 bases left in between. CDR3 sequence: CASSSNRGAYYGYTF. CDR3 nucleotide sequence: TGTGCCAGCAGTTCAAACCGGGGGGCCTACTATGGCTACACCTTC.

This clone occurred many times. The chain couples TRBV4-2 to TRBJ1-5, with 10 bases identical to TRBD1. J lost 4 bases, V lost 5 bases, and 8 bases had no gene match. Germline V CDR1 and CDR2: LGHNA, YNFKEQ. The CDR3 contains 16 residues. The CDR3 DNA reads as TGTGCCAGCAGCTCCCTACCGGGACAGGGGAATCAGCCCCAGCATTTT. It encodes CASSSLPGQGNQPQHF.

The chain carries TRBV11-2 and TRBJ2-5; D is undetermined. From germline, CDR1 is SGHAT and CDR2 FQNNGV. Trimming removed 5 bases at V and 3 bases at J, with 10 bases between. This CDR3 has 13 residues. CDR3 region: CASSHWPEETQYF. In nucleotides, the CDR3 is TGTGCCAGCAGCCACTGGCCGGAAGAGACCCAGTACTTC.

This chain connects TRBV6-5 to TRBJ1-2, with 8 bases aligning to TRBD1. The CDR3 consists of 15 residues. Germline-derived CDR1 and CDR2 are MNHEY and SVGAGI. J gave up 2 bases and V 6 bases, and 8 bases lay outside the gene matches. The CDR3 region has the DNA TGTGCCAGCAGGTTACAGGGGGAGGGGAACTATGGCTACACCTTC. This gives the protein CASRLQGEGNYGYTF.

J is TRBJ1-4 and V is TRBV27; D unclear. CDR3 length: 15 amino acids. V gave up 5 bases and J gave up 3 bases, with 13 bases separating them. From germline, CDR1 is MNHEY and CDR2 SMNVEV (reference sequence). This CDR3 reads CASSPAGVSNEKLFF. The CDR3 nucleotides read TGTGCCAGCAGTCCGGCTGGGGTCTCTAATGAAAAACTGTTTTTT.

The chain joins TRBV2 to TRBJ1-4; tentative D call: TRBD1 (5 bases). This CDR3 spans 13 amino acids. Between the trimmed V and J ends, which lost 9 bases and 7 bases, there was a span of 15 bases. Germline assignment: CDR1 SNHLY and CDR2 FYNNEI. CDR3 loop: CASGAGIGEKLFF. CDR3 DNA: TGTGCCAGTGGCGCAGGGATAGGTGAAAAACTGTTTTTT.

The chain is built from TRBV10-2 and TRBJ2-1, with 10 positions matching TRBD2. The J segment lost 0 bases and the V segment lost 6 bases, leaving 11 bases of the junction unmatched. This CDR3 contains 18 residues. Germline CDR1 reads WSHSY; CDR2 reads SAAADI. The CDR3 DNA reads TGCGCCAGCAGCGGGGCTAGCGGGGGCCTCAGCTCCTACAATGAGCAGTTCTTC. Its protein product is CASSGASGGLSSYNEQFF.

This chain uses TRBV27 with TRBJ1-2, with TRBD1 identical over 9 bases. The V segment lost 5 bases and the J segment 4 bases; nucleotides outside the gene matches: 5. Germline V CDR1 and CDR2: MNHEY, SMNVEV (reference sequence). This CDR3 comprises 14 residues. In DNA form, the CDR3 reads TGTGCCAGCAGTCCCGGGACAGGGCTCTATGGCTACACCTTC. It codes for CASSPGTGLYGYTF.

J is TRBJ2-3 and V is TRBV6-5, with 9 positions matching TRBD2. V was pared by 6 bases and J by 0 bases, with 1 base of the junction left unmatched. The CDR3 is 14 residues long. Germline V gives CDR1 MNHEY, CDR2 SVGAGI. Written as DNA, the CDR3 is TGTGCCAGCAGAGCGGGGGGCAGCACAGATACGCAGTATTTT. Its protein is CASRAGGSTDTQYF.

CDR3 loop: CASSEPGANVLTF. In nucleotides, the CDR3 is TGTGCCAGCAGCGAGCCTGGGGCCAACGTCCTGACTTTC. The chain joins TRBV7-2 to TRBJ2-6; the D is unclear. This CDR3 region has 13 residues. Deletions cut 5 bases from V and 2 bases from J, with 4 bases between. Germline assignment: CDR1 SGHTA and CDR2 FQGNSA.

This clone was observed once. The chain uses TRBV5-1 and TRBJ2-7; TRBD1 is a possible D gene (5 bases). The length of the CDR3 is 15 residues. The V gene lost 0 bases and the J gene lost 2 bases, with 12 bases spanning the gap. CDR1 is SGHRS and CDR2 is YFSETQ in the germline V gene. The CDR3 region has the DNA TGCGCCAGCAGCTTGGCACCGTCCAGGGCCTACGAGCAGTACTTC. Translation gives CASSLAPSRAYEQYF.

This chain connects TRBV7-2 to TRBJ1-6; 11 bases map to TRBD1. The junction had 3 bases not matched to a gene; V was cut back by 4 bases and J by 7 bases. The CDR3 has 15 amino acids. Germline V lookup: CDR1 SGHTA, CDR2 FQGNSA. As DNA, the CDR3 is TGTGCCAGCAGCTCGGGACAGGGGGACAATTCACCCCTCCACTTT. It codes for CASSSGQGDNSPLHF. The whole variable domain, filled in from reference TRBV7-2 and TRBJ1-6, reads GAGVSQSPSNKVTEKGKDVELRCDPISGHTALYWYRQSLGQGLEFLIYFQGNSAPDKSGLPSDRFSAERTGGSVSTLTIQRTQQEDSAVYLCASSSGQGDNSPLHFGNGTRLTVT.

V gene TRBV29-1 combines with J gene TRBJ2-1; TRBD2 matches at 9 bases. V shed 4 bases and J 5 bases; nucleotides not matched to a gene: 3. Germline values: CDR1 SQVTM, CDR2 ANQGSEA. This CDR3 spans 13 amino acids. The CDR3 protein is CSVASGGHNEQFF. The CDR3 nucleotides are TGCAGCGTTGCAAGCGGGGGGCACAATGAGCAGTTCTTC.

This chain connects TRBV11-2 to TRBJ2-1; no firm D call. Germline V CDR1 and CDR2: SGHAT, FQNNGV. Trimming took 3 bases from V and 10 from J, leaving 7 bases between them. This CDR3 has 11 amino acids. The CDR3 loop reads CASSFRLEQFF. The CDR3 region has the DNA TGTGCCAGCAGCTTCAGGCTCGAGCAGTTCTTC.

CDR3: CASSPTRPGVLEAFF. CDR3 sequence (DNA): TGTGCCAGTAGTCCGACCCGCCCGGGGGTTTTAGAAGCTTTCTTT. V is TRBV19 and J is TRBJ1-1; D may be TRBD1 (5 bases). The length of the CDR3 is 15 residues. Trimming took off 5 bases at V and 8 bases at J, with 21 bases between the two ends. Germline-derived CDR1 and CDR2 are LNHDA and SQIVND (reference sequence).

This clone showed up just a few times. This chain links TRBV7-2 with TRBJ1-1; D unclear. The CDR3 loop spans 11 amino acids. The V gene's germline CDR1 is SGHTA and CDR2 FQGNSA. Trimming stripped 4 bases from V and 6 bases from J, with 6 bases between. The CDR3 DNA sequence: TGTGCCAGCAGCTCCCGAGCTGAAGCTTTCTTT. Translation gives CASSSRAEAFF.

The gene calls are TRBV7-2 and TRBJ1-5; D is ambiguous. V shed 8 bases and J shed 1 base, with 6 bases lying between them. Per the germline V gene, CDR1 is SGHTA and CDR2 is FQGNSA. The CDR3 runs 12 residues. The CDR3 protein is CASGRSNQPQHF. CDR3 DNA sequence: TGTGCCAGCGGTAGGAGCAATCAGCCCCAGCATTTT.

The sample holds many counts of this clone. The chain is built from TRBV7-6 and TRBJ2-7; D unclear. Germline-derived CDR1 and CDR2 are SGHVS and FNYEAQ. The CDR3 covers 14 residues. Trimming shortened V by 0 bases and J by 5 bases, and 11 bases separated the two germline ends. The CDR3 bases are TGTGCCAGCAGCTTAGCGCGAGGATCCAACGAGCAGTACTTC. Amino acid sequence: CASSLARGSNEQYF.